This TCR beta chain was retrieved from a study of cytotoxic CD8 clonotypes in ibrutinib-treated CLL. Study context: Partial responders around 24, complete 2; roughly 12 progressed and about 15 stayed in remission by median 68 months. Notes on the study in general: Treatment saw public clonotypes, which were uncommon, either contract or stay stable.

This clone was seen a handful of times. Its antigen is not identified. The method was immunoSEQ multiplex PCR; TCRdb's version includes in-frame clones alone and lacks a portion of them. The sample yields approximately 330,000 clones, 80% seen once. The CDR3 has 14 residues. Trimming removed 7 bases from V and 2 bases from J, with 14 bases in between. Germline CDR1 reads SGHAT; CDR2 reads FQNNGV. The specimen comprised PBMCs, sampled before ibrutinib treatment. The V and J genes are TRBV11-2 and TRBJ2-5, with D perhaps matching TRBD2 (6 bases). The receptor was isolated from a human donor with chronic lymphocytic leukemia. CDR3 protein: CASTSGVRQETQYF. CDR3 in DNA: TGTGCCAGCACCTCGGGGGTAAGACAAGAGACCCAGTACTTC. The whole variable domain, remainder taken from reference TRBV11-2 and TRBJ2-5, is EAGVAQSPRYKIIEKRQSVAFWCNPISGHATLYWYQQILGQGPKLLIQFQNNGVVDDSQLPKDRFSAERLKGVDSTLKIQPAKLEDSAVYLCASTSGVRQETQYFGPGTRLLVL.